The 19 T cell receptor beta chains below were found in one sample sequenced in a study of OX40 agonist ivuxolimab in advanced cancers. TCRdb's table, derived via immunoSEQ multiplex PCR, lists solely in-frame clones and lacks some. The table lists about 110,000 clones, 75% to 95% of them singletons, with 0.66% in the top ten. Sequenced material: CD4+ or CD8+ T cells sorted from blood, taken in a trial of the OX40 agonist ivuxolimab. The source of these receptors is an adult with an advanced solid tumor such as melanoma, head and neck, liver or kidney cancer.

This clone came up many times. The chain couples TRBV18 to TRBJ1-3; the D gene is possibly TRBD1 (5 bases). The CDR3 consists of 16 residues. Germline V gives CDR1 KGHSH, CDR2 LQKENI. V was cut by 0 bases and J by 2 bases, with 11 bases left in between. CDR3 loop: CASSPPQETTGNTIYF. The CDR3 region has the DNA TGTGCCAGCTCACCACCACAGGAGACAACTGGAAACACCATATATTTT.

As to this clone: Relative to the germline gene, one junction end is altered; a read error may explain this. The chain uses TRBV18 and TRBJ1-4; 7 bases map to TRBD1. In germline, CDR1 is KGHSH, CDR2 LQKENI. This CDR3 has 12 residues. CDR3 nucleotide sequence: TGTGCCAGCTCACCTCAGACAGGGAACAGGATTTTT. This gives the protein CASSPQTGNRIF.

The chain links TRBV9 to TRBJ2-7; TRBD1 matches at 8 bases. From germline, CDR1 is SGDLS and CDR2 YYNGEE. J lost 5 bases, V lost 4 bases, and 11 bases had no gene match. The CDR3 is made up of 15 amino acids. CDR3 DNA sequence: TGTGCCAGCAGCCCGAAGGACAGGGTGACCCACGAGCAGTACTTC. Residues: CASSPKDRVTHEQYF. Using reference TRBV9 and TRBJ2-7 for the parts outside the CDR3, the full variable domain is DSGVTQTPKHLITATGQRVTLRCSPRSGDLSVYWYQQSLDQGLQFLIQYYNGEERAKGNILERFSAQQFPDLHSELNLSSLELGDSALYFCASSPKDRVTHEQYFGPGTRLTVT.

This sequence joins TRBV5-1 and TRBJ1-4; TRBD1 is a possible D gene (5 bases). Trimming removed 1 base from V and 0 bases from J, with 7 bases in between. The CDR3 is 15 amino acids. CDR1 is SGHRS, CDR2 YFSETQ, per germline. The CDR3 nucleotides are TGCGCCAGCAGCTTGTCGGGGGCAACTAATGAAAAACTGTTTTTT. The encoded protein is CASSLSGATNEKLFF.

The CDR3, as DNA: TGTGCCAGCAGTATCGGGGGGGAGACCCAGTACTTC. The encoded protein is CASSIGGETQYF. The rearrangement joins TRBV7-2 to TRBJ2-5, with 7 bases aligning to TRBD2. CDR1 SGHTA and CDR2 FQGNSA come from the germline V gene. This CDR3 comprises 12 residues. Germline trimming cut 6 bases from V and 5 bases from J; bases unmatched to any gene: 3.

The chain is built from TRBV6-6 and TRBJ1-1; no clear D. Germline lookup yields CDR1 MNHNY and CDR2 SVGAGI (reference sequence). The V end was cut by 5 bases, the J end by 2 bases, with 15 bases between. This CDR3 comprises 15 residues. The CDR3 bases are TGTGCCAGCAGTCCCTTTGAGGGCGGAAACACTGAAGCTTTCTTT. Encoded protein: CASSPFEGGNTEAFF.

This chain connects TRBV7-8 to TRBJ2-5, with TRBD1 identical over 7 bases. The CDR3 has 15 residues. The germline CDR1 and CDR2 sequences are SGHVS and FQNEAQ. With V trimmed by 6 bases and J by 1 base, 8 bases remained unmatched. The CDR3 protein is CASSRMGQSQETQYF. The DNA of the CDR3 is TGTGCCAGCAGTCGAATGGGACAGAGCCAAGAGACCCAGTACTTC.

The rearrangement joins TRBV6-5 to TRBJ2-7; no clear D. V lost 6 bases and J lost 2, with 17 bases in between. CDR3 length: 15 residues. The germline CDR1 and CDR2 sequences are MNHEY and SVGAGI. The CDR3 reads CASSPGIAAAYEQYF. CDR3 nucleotides: TGTGCCAGCAGCCCTGGGATCGCCGCCGCCTACGAGCAGTACTTC.

The rearrangement links TRBV5-4 to TRBJ1-2; 7 bases agree with TRBD1. J was trimmed by 4 bases and V by 4 bases; bases with no gene match: 22. The CDR3 extends over 19 amino acids. CDR1 and CDR2 from the germline V gene are SGHNT and YYREEE (reference sequence). CDR3 nucleotide sequence: TGTGCCAGCAGCCAATTATTCCCGTCGGGTTCAGGGGGTGGCTATGGCTACACCTTC. Amino acids: CASSQLFPSGSGGGYGYTF.

This clone was detected once. This chain connects TRBV5-3 to TRBJ2-2; TRBD1 might be the D (6 bases). TRBV5-3 qualifies as an ORF whose function is uncertain. V shed 4 bases and J shed 2 bases, with 12 bases lying between them. This CDR3 region has 15 residues. In DNA, the CDR3 is TGTGCCAGAAGCCCGCGGACAGATAACACCGGGGAGCTGTTTTTT. It is translated as CARSPRTDNTGELFF.

The gene calls are TRBV6-5 and TRBJ1-5; the D gene is possibly TRBD1 (5 bases). Germline CDR1 and CDR2: MNHEY and SVGAGI. The CDR3 spans 13 residues. V lost 5 bases to trimming and J lost 4 bases, with 9 bases between them. Here the CDR3 reads CASSRDGNQPQHF. In DNA form, the CDR3 reads TGTGCCAGCAGTAGGGACGGGAATCAGCCCCAGCATTTT.

V is TRBV10-2 and J is TRBJ1-2; D might be TRBD1 (5 bases). The CDR3 loop spans 15 amino acids. CDR1 and CDR2 (germline): WSHSY, SAAADI. Trimming took 2 bases from V and 4 from J, leaving 14 bases between them. The CDR3 loop reads CASSELVAGIYGYTF. CDR3 sequence (DNA): TGCGCCAGCAGTGAGCTAGTAGCAGGGATCTATGGCTACACCTTC.

V is TRBV7-3 and J is TRBJ2-5; 9 bases line up with TRBD1. This CDR3 is 16 amino acids long. Germline CDR1 SGHTA, CDR2 FQGTGA. V shed 5 bases, J shed 5 bases, and the junction held 12 bases outside the gene matches. The CDR3 protein is CASSPGLGQGRETQYF. The CDR3 DNA sequence: TGTGCCAGCAGCCCGGGGCTGGGACAGGGTCGTGAGACCCAGTACTTC. The full variable domain, completed using reference TRBV7-3 and TRBJ2-5, is GAGVSQTPSNKVTEKGKYVELRCDPISGHTALYWYRQSLGQGPEFLIYFQGTGAADDSGLPNDRFFAVRPEGSVSTLKIQRTERGDSAVYLCASSPGLGQGRETQYFGPGTRLLVL.

The chain links TRBV9 to TRBJ1-2; no clear D gene. The CDR3 loop spans 13 amino acids. With 1 base removed from V and 1 base from J, the gap between germline ends came to 5 bases. Per the germline V gene, CDR1 is SGDLS and CDR2 is YYNGEE. The chain's CDR3 is CASSVLNNYGYTF. CDR3 DNA: TGTGCCAGCAGCGTATTAAATAACTATGGCTACACCTTC.

The chain couples TRBV6-1 to TRBJ2-4; no clear D gene. V gave up 3 bases and J gave up 0 bases, with 18 bases separating them. CDR1 MNHNS and CDR2 SASEGT come from the germline V gene. The CDR3 covers 18 residues. The DNA of the CDR3 is TGTGCCAGCAGTGAGGACCTTAAGACCAATTCAGCCAAAAACATTCAGTACTTC. It is translated as CASSEDLKTNSAKNIQYF.

V is TRBV27 and J is TRBJ2-4; 7 positions agree with TRBD2. CDR3 length: 15 residues. V shed 6 bases, J shed 2 bases, and the junction held 7 bases outside the gene matches. Germline CDR1 is MNHEY and CDR2 is SMNVEV (reference sequence). The CDR3 sequence: CASRRLAVSKNIQYF. The DNA of the CDR3 is TGTGCCAGCAGGAGGCTAGCGGTATCCAAAAACATTCAGTACTTC.

V gene TRBV5-1 combines with J gene TRBJ1-1, with TRBD1 identical over 7 bases. The germline CDR1 and CDR2 sequences are SGHRS and YFSETQ. V lost 0 bases and J lost 2; bases outside the gene matches: 4. The CDR3 contains 15 residues. The CDR3 DNA reads as TGCGCCAGCAGCTTGGTAACAGGGGACAACACTGAAGCTTTCTTT. As protein: CASSLVTGDNTEAFF.

The J gene is TRBJ1-1, the V gene TRBV10-3; D perhaps matches TRBD1 (5 bases). The V gene lost 4 bases and the J gene lost 3 bases, with 12 bases spanning the gap. Germline V gene lookup returns CDR1 ENHRY and CDR2 SYGVKD. This CDR3 spans 14 amino acids. The CDR3 region is CAISGRGVDTEAFF. The CDR3 DNA sequence: TGTGCCATCAGTGGCCGGGGGGTTGACACTGAAGCTTTCTTT.

V gene TRBV30 combines with J gene TRBJ1-1; D may be TRBD1 (5 bases). Trimming stripped 3 bases from V and 6 bases from J, with 14 bases between. This CDR3 contains 13 residues. Germline V gives CDR1 GTSNPN, CDR2 SVGIG (reference sequence). The CDR3 sequence is CAWRNSGSAEAFF. The CDR3 DNA is TGTGCCTGGAGAAATTCAGGGAGTGCTGAAGCTTTCTTT.